Described below is a single TCR beta chain sequence and its context. Its antigen is unknown. Trimming left V 6 bases short and J 3 bases short, with 14 bases between. Germline V gene sequence: CDR1 MDHEN, CDR2 SYDVKM. This CDR3 contains 15 residues. CD45RO-negative, CCR7-positively selected cells formed the naive CD8 fraction, excluding terminally differentiated effector memory CD45RA+ cells. Donors included only healthy HIV-negative adults lacking recent acute infections or vaccinations. The sample originates from a study of shared clonotypes between healthy human individuals. Study-level results: The generation probabilities recorded for non-shared clonotypes fell below those of clonotypes shared by all four donors.

Method: immunoSEQ multiplex PCR; TCRdb's copy keeps in-frame clones and lacks some. The table shows about 1.9 million clones, with 93% occurring only once. What was sequenced was naive CD8+ T cells from PBMCs. This chain joins TRBV28 and TRBJ2-2, with D perhaps matching TRBD1 (6 bases). The receptor comes from a man in his late teens or twenties in good health. Some clones in this sample may be carry-over from other donors' samples. The CDR3 DNA reads as TGTGCCAGCAGAGTCGACAGGTCACACACCGGGGAGCTGTTTTTT. Its translation: CASRVDRSHTGELFF. Full variable domain (missing parts from reference TRBV28 and TRBJ2-2): DVKVTQSSRYLVKRTGEKVFLECVQDMDHENMFWYRQDPGLGLRLIYFSYDVKMKEKGDIPEGYSVSREKKERFSLILESASTNQTSMYLCASRVDRSHTGELFFGEGSRLTVL.